This T cell receptor beta chain stems from a study of shared clonotypes between healthy human individuals. On the study more broadly: Every donor yielded three CD4 naive, three CD4 memory, two CD8 naive and one CD8 memory plate. The study's findings and limits: Apart from blood, nothing was sampled; tissue repertoires likely differ.

CD8 memory merged CD45RO+ with CCR7-negative CD45RA+ TemRA cells. Trimming at V came to 5 bases and at J to 9 bases, leaving 9 bases not matched to a gene. The CDR3 extends over 14 amino acids. Per germline, CDR1 MDHEN and CDR2 SYDVKM. Of note for this clone: Its specificity is not known.

Authors' data handling: As immunoSEQ supplied junction-only sequences (without quality scores), filtering differed. Assay used: immunoSEQ multiplex PCR; TCRdb lists only in-frame clones, some missing. V, J and clone size are taken as reported in that table, and D and trimming were inferred from the DNA itself. In the table there are about 120,000 clones, about 71% of which are singletons. The source material was memory CD8+ T cells sorted from blood. Subset in this sample: CD45RO+ cells pooled with CCR7-negative TemRA cells. V and J are TRBV28 and TRBJ2-1; 8 positions match TRBD2. This TCR derives from a woman aged 25 to 39 in good health. CDR3 in amino acids: CASSVLAEGSEQFF. CDR3 nucleotides: TGTGCCAGCAGTGTACTAGCGGAGGGCAGTGAGCAGTTCTTC.